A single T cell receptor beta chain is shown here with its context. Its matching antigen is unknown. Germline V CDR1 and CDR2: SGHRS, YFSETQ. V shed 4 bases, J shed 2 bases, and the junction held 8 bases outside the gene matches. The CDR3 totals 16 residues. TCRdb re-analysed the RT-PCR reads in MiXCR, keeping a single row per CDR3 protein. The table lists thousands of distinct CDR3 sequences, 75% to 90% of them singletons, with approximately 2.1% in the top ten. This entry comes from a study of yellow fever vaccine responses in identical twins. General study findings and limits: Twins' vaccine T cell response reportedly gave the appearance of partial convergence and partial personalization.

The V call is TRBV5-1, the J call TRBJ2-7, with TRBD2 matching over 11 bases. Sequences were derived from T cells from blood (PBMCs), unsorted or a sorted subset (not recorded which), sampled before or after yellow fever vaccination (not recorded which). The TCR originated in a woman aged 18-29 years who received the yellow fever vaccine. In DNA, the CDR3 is TGCGCCAGCAGCACCAGACTAGCGGGGACTACCTACGAGCAGTACTTC. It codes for CASSTRLAGTTYEQYF.